The 5 T cell receptor beta chains below were found in one sample sequenced in a study of CD8+CD57+ T cells in acquired aplastic anemia. The TCR beta profiling, which covered VDJ combination and CDR3 sequence, was carried out using genomic DNA as the template. A single record per CDR3 protein comes from TCRdb applying MiXCR to the reads. The repertoire holds 200,000 to 250,000 distinct CDR3 sequences, with more than 55% as singletons. All patients picked for sequencing had shown, by flow cytometry, an expansion of CD8+CD57+ cells. Source material: sorted CD4+, CD8+, or CD8+CD57+ T cells (not recorded which) from PBMCs. These receptors were taken from a human donor with aplastic anemia.

This clonotype occurred a few times. The chain is built from TRBV12-3 or TRBV12-4 and TRBJ2-7, with D maybe TRBD2 (6 bases). V was shortened by 6 bases and J by 5 bases, with 14 bases between the two germline ends. The CDR3 covers 13 residues. CDR3 region: CASSWREVHEQYF. The CDR3 DNA is TGTGCCAGCAGCTGGCGGGAAGTACACGAGCAGTACTTC.

This rearrangement joins TRBV10-1 to TRBJ2-5; no reliable D call. V lost 4 bases and J 2 bases, leaving 8 bases between the germline ends. Germline CDR1 WNHNN, CDR2 SYGVQD (reference sequence). The CDR3 contains 13 residues. DNA of the CDR3: TGCGCCAGCAGTGGACAAGTACAAGAGACCCAGTACTTC. This gives the protein CASSGQVQETQYF.

This clonotype was observed many times. The chain couples TRBV27 to TRBJ2-7, with 7 bases fitting TRBD1. This CDR3 is built from 13 residues. In germline, CDR1 is MNHEY, CDR2 SMNVEV (reference sequence). V was pared by 5 bases and J by 2 bases, with 3 bases of the junction left unmatched. This chain's CDR3 is CASSHGQAYEQYF. In DNA, the CDR3 is TGTGCCAGCAGTCACGGACAGGCCTACGAGCAGTACTTC.

This clonotype occurred a few times. The chain couples TRBV7-8 to TRBJ2-5; weak D call: TRBD1 (6 bases). The length of the CDR3 is 14 residues. With 6 bases removed from V and 2 bases from J, the gap between germline ends came to 13 bases. Germline V gives CDR1 SGHVS, CDR2 FQNEAQ. The CDR3: CASSLEGGQETQYF. The CDR3 DNA reads TGTGCCAGCAGTTTGGAAGGGGGACAAGAGACCCAGTACTTC.

This clonotype was detected once. The chain employs TRBV20-1 and TRBJ2-7; 8 bases are shared with TRBD1. Germline V gene sequence: CDR1 DFQATT, CDR2 SNEGSKA (reference sequence). The CDR3 consists of 13 residues. The J segment lost 2 bases and the V segment lost 6 bases, leaving 6 bases of the junction unmatched. In DNA, the CDR3 is TGCAGTGCCAGCAGGGGGCTGCCCTACGAGCAGTACTTC. This gives the protein CSASRGLPYEQYF.